The 14 T cell receptor beta chains listed next were all sequenced from one sample in a study of blood T cell repertoires in COVID-19. Produced via immunoSEQ multiplex PCR; TCRdb's table is partial and in-frame only. Of approximately 280,000 clones in the sample, under 90% are singletons; the top ten hold under 2.5%. Sequenced: peripheral blood. These receptor sequences come from a man aged 50 to 60 with acute or convalescent COVID-19.

The J gene is TRBJ2-1, the V gene TRBV5-4; a possible D gene is TRBD1 (6 bases). This CDR3 has 17 amino acids. CDR1 and CDR2 from the germline V gene are SGHNT and YYREEE (reference sequence). Trimming took 4 bases from V and 5 from J, leaving 22 bases between them. The CDR3 nucleotides are TGTGCCAGCAGCCGGATGGCGACAGGCCCGAGGGACAATGAGCAGTTCTTC. This sequence encodes CASSRMATGPRDNEQFF.

The chain recombines TRBV10-3 with TRBJ1-3; D possibly corresponds to TRBD1 (5 bases). Germline CDR1 and CDR2: ENHRY and SYGVKD. The germline V and J ends were trimmed by 2 bases and 2 bases, with 13 bases remaining between them. The CDR3 runs 16 residues. CDR3 in DNA: TGTGCCATCAGTGAGCCAACGAAGGGGACTGGAAACACCATATATTTT. Translated: CAISEPTKGTGNTIYF.

The chain has TRBV11-3 and TRBJ1-1; the match to TRBD1 covers 8 bases. V dropped 1 base and J dropped 5; count of bases not matched to a gene: 12. CDR1 is SGHNT and CDR2 is YENEEA in the germline V gene. This CDR3 has 17 residues. The CDR3 reads CASSLGVGAGGRTEAFF. CDR3 nucleotides: TGTGCCAGCAGCTTAGGGGTCGGGGCAGGGGGCCGGACTGAAGCTTTCTTT.

About this clone itself: This sample includes further DNA sequences coding for the same CDR3. The genes are TRBV20-1 and TRBJ1-1, with no clear D. V gave up 0 bases and J gave up 7 bases, with 6 bases separating them. The V gene's germline CDR1 is DFQATT and CDR2 SNEGSKA (reference sequence). The length of the CDR3 is 11 residues. DNA for the CDR3: TGCAGTGCTAGAGATCGGAGTGAAGCTTTCTTT. Translated, it gives CSARDRSEAFF.

This chain connects TRBV6-5 to TRBJ1-1; D remains unclear. Germline values: CDR1 MNHEY, CDR2 SVGAGI. CDR3 size: 12 residues. The V and J ends lost 6 bases and 12 bases respectively, with 17 bases between them. The CDR3 sequence: CASSIEAGRTFF. CDR3 bases: TGTGCCAGCAGCATAGAGGCCGGGAGGACTTTCTTT.

The chain has TRBV6-5 and TRBJ2-3; D not resolved. Germline CDR1 reads MNHEY; CDR2 reads SVGAGI. V lost 2 bases, J lost 1 base, and 10 bases lay in between. The CDR3 extends over 15 amino acids. This chain's CDR3 is CASSYTQSGTDTQYF. The CDR3, as DNA: TGTGCCAGCAGTTACACGCAGTCAGGCACAGATACGCAGTATTTT.

The chain recombines TRBV27 with TRBJ2-7; D is unclear. In germline, CDR1 is MNHEY, CDR2 SMNVEV (reference sequence). V was pared by 3 bases and J by 9 bases, with 15 bases between. This CDR3 has 13 amino acids. DNA of the CDR3: TGTGCCAGCAGTTTCGGCACCTCTTCGGGGCAGTACTTC. Residues: CASSFGTSSGQYF.

V and J are TRBV7-2 and TRBJ1-6; D not certain. Germline V gives CDR1 SGHTA, CDR2 FQGNSA. There are 14 residues in the CDR3. Trimming removed 2 bases from V and 15 bases from J, with 17 bases in between. The DNA for the CDR3 is TGTGCCAGCAGCTTACCTTGGACCTCAGCGGGCCTCCACTTT. This gives the protein CASSLPWTSAGLHF.

The chain employs TRBV6-5 and TRBJ1-5; D is unresolved. This CDR3 comprises 13 residues. V shed 6 bases and J shed 5 bases, with 11 bases lying between them. The V gene's germline CDR1 is MNHEY and CDR2 SVGAGI. CDR3 DNA: TGTGCCAGCAGCCGTGAGATAGATCAGCCCCAGCATTTT. Translation gives CASSREIDQPQHF.

This chain links TRBV6-5 with TRBJ2-5; the match to TRBD2 covers 10 bases. Germline-derived CDR1 and CDR2 are MNHEY and SVGAGI. Trimming took 5 bases from V and 6 from J; bases not matched to a gene: 9. The CDR3 consists of 15 residues. CDR3 coding DNA: TGTGCCAGCAGTCCCCGGAGCGGGGGGGCCAAGACCCAGTACTTC. This translates into CASSPRSGGAKTQYF.

This sequence joins TRBV4-1 and TRBJ2-2, with TRBD1 as a possible D gene (6 bases). Germline CDR1 reads MGHRA; CDR2 reads YSYEKL. There are 16 residues in the CDR3. Trimming took off 0 bases at V and 6 bases at J, with 14 bases between the two ends. The CDR3 is CASSQEGHPAPGELFF. The DNA for the CDR3 is TGCGCCAGCAGCCAAGAGGGACACCCCGCTCCCGGGGAGCTGTTTTTT.

The V gene is TRBV5-1, the J gene TRBJ1-6; 7 nucleotides align to TRBD1. Germline lookup yields CDR1 SGHRS and CDR2 YFSETQ. This CDR3 is built from 15 residues. V dropped 4 bases and J dropped 6; count of bases not matched to a gene: 7. This chain's CDR3 is CASSAEQGPNSPLHF. In DNA, the CDR3 is TGCGCCAGCAGCGCAGAACAGGGGCCTAATTCACCCCTCCACTTT.

V is TRBV27 and J is TRBJ2-1, with 8 bases matching TRBD2. The junction had 15 bases not matched to a gene; V was cut back by 5 bases and J by 0 bases. The V gene's germline CDR1 is MNHEY and CDR2 SMNVEV (reference sequence). The CDR3 consists of 19 residues. CDR3 protein: CASSTRGGDEWSSYNEQFF. DNA for the CDR3: TGTGCCAGCAGTACCCGGGGGGGGGACGAGTGGAGCTCCTACAATGAGCAGTTCTTC.

This chain joins TRBV4-1 and TRBJ1-4; D gene unclear. CDR1 is MGHRA and CDR2 is YSYEKL in the germline V gene. V shed 1 base and J shed 8 bases, with 11 bases lying between them. The CDR3 loop spans 14 amino acids. In DNA form, the CDR3 reads TGCGCCAGCAGCCAAGCAGTTTGGAGGGAAAAACTGTTTTTT. This translates into CASSQAVWREKLFF.